Following are 15 T cell receptor beta chains from one sample sequenced in a study of graft-versus-host responses after intestinal transplantation. Antigens for these TCRs are unknown. Generated by immunoSEQ multiplex PCR, the TCRdb table keeps only in-frame clones and is missing some. The data contain 75,000 to 95,000 clones, 93% of them singletons. The material was unstimulated CD8+ T cells sorted from spleen or lymph node cells, obtained before intestinal transplant. The receptor set was obtained from a human donor who received an intestinal transplant.

The chain employs TRBV5-1 and TRBJ2-7; D unclear. This CDR3 has 14 residues. With 4 bases removed from V and 1 base from J, the gap between germline ends came to 12 bases. Germline-derived CDR1 and CDR2 are SGHRS and YFSETQ. The CDR3 loop is CASSLPTISYEQYF. The CDR3 DNA follows: TGCGCCAGCAGCCTCCCGACAATTTCCTACGAGCAGTACTTC.

The gene calls are TRBV30 and TRBJ2-5; possible D gene TRBD1, 6 bases. CDR3 length: 13 residues. CDR1 is GTSNPN, CDR2 SVGIG, per germline (reference sequence). With 3 bases removed from V and 5 bases from J, the gap between germline ends came to 13 bases. This CDR3 is CAWSLTGRETQYF. In DNA, the CDR3 is TGTGCCTGGAGCTTAACAGGGCGGGAGACCCAGTACTTC.

The chain uses TRBV30 and TRBJ1-6; TRBD1 agrees at 7 bases. This CDR3 region has 14 residues. Trimming cost V 3 bases and J 7 bases; bases outside gene matches: 6. Germline V gives CDR1 GTSNPN, CDR2 SVGIG (reference sequence). DNA of the CDR3: TGTGCCTGGAGCGCCGGGACAGAGAATTCACCCCTCCACTTT. Its translation: CAWSAGTENSPLHF. Looking up the rest from reference TRBV30 and TRBJ1-6 gives the full variable domain: SQTIHQWPATLVQPVGSPLSLECTVEGTSNPNLYWYRQAAGRGLQLLFYSVGIGQISSEVPQNLSASRPQDRQFILSSKKLLLSDSGFYLCAWSAGTENSPLHFGNGTRLTVT.

The V call is TRBV9, the J call TRBJ2-2, with unresolved D. CDR3 length equals 12 residues. Trimming cost V 4 bases and J 3 bases, with 4 bases left between them. CDR1 SGDLS and CDR2 YYNGEE come from the germline V gene. CDR3 protein: CASSQDTGELFF. The CDR3 DNA follows: TGTGCCAGCAGCCAGGACACCGGGGAGCTGTTTTTT. The full variable domain, completed using reference TRBV9 and TRBJ2-2, is DSGVTQTPKHLITATGQRVTLRCSPRSGDLSVYWYQQSLDQGLQFLIQYYNGEERAKGNILERFSAQQFPDLHSELNLSSLELGDSALYFCASSQDTGELFFGEGSRLTVL.

This sequence joins TRBV27 and TRBJ1-1; TRBD1 might be the D (6 bases). Germline loops: CDR1 MNHEY, CDR2 SMNVEV (reference sequence). The V end was cut by 4 bases, the J end by 5 bases, with 11 bases between. The CDR3 is made up of 13 amino acids. The CDR3 protein is CASSYTGWTEAFF. CDR3 DNA: TGTGCCAGCAGTTACACAGGGTGGACTGAAGCTTTCTTT.

The chain employs TRBV11-3 and TRBJ2-2; TRBD1 matches at 7 bases. V lost 0 bases, J lost 5 bases, and 3 bases stayed unmatched. CDR3 size: 15 residues. Germline CDR1 SGHNT, CDR2 YENEEA. CDR3 in DNA: TGTGCCAGCAGCTTAGAGGCAGGGGGTACCGGGGAGCTGTTTTTT. This translates into CASSLEAGGTGELFF.

The rearrangement joins TRBV4-3 to TRBJ2-3, with D possibly TRBD2 on 5 matching bases. In germline, CDR1 is LGHNA, CDR2 YSLEER. The CDR3 covers 16 residues. Between the trimmed V and J ends, which lost 1 base and 0 bases, there was a span of 11 bases. DNA of the CDR3: TGCGCCAGCAGCCAAGGATTGCGGGCTAGCACAGATACGCAGTATTTT. This translates into CASSQGLRASTDTQYF.

The chain is built from TRBV9 and TRBJ1-1; 9 positions match TRBD1. Germline trimming cut 3 bases from V and 1 base from J; bases unmatched to any gene: 1. CDR1 and CDR2 from the germline V gene are SGDLS and YYNGEE. The CDR3 totals 14 residues. The CDR3 DNA follows: TGTGCCAGCAGCGGGACAGGGGAGAACACTGAAGCTTTCTTT. This encodes CASSGTGENTEAFF.

The chain combines TRBV19 with TRBJ2-7; 9 bases are a match to TRBD1. CDR3 length: 18 amino acids. Germline CDR1 and CDR2: LNHDA and SQIVND (reference sequence). J was trimmed by 0 bases and V by 0 bases; bases with no gene match: 9. Written as DNA, the CDR3 is TGTGCCAGTAGTATAGAAGGGTTGAGGACAGGGGCCTCCTACGAGCAGTACTTC. Translating it yields CASSIEGLRTGASYEQYF.

The chain combines TRBV7-9 with TRBJ2-7; D gene ambiguous. V gave up 5 bases and J gave up 2 bases, with 10 bases separating them. CDR3 length equals 13 residues. The V gene's germline CDR1 is SEHNR and CDR2 FQNEAQ (reference sequence). CDR3 protein: CASSLTTPYEQYF. In nucleotides, the CDR3 is TGTGCCAGCAGCCTTACAACACCCTACGAGCAGTACTTC.

This sequence joins TRBV7-6 and TRBJ2-7; 9 bases are a match to TRBD1. CDR1 is SGHVS, CDR2 FNYEAQ, per germline. The J segment lost 0 bases and the V segment lost 0 bases, leaving 0 bases of the junction unmatched. The length of the CDR3 is 15 residues. CDR3 coding DNA: TGTGCCAGCAGCTTAGCGGGACAGGGCTCCTACGAGCAGTACTTC. The encoded protein is CASSLAGQGSYEQYF.

This chain joins TRBV29-1 and TRBJ1-1, with 11 positions matching TRBD1. Germline-derived CDR1 and CDR2 are SQVTM and ANQGSEA. The CDR3 has 12 amino acids. The ends lost 1 base at V and 8 bases at J; junction bases unmatched: 0. The CDR3 reads CSVEGTGGEAFF. In DNA form, the CDR3 reads TGCAGCGTTGAAGGGACAGGGGGCGAAGCTTTCTTT.

CDR3 residues: CASSLPGLDIQYF. For the CDR3, the DNA is TGTGCCAGCAGCTTACCCGGGTTGGACATTCAGTACTTC. The chain links TRBV7-8 to TRBJ2-4; no reliable D call. V was cut by 2 bases and J by 8 bases, with 10 bases left in between. CDR3 length equals 13 residues. In germline, CDR1 is SGHVS, CDR2 FQNEAQ. The full variable domain, its missing parts supplied by reference TRBV7-8 and TRBJ2-4, is GAGVSQSPRYKVAKRGQDVALRCDPISGHVSLFWYQQALGQGPEFLTYFQNEAQLDKSGLPSDRFFAERPEGSVSTLKIQRTQQEDSAVYLCASSLPGLDIQYFGAGTRLSVL.

The CDR3 region has the DNA TGTGCCAGCAGTTACCGGAGCAGCCATTACCAAGAGACCCAGTACTTC. This codes for CASSYRSSHYQETQYF. V and J are TRBV6-5 and TRBJ2-5; no clear D gene. Trimming shortened V by 2 bases and J by 0 bases, and 13 bases separated the two germline ends. CDR3 length equals 16 residues. The V gene's germline CDR1 is MNHEY and CDR2 SVGAGI.

This clone has just one count. This chain uses TRBV5-1 with TRBJ2-7, with D tentatively TRBD2 (6 bases). CDR3 size: 14 residues. V was pared by 1 base and J by 6 bases, with 14 bases between. The germline gives CDR1 SGHRS, CDR2 YFSETQ. This CDR3 reads CASSLRAGKGEQYF. As DNA, the CDR3 is TGCGCCAGCAGCTTGAGGGCGGGGAAGGGCGAGCAGTACTTC.